The 31 T cell receptor beta chains below were found in one sample sequenced in a study of shared clonotypes between healthy human individuals. The data were produced by immunoSEQ multiplex PCR, yet TCRdb's version contains in-frame clones alone and is incomplete. The table records about 490,000 clones, about 79% of them present only once. Sample: PBMCs. These receptor sequences come from a middle-aged woman in good health. Some clones in this sample may be carry-over from other donors' samples.

Turning to this clone: The likely explanation is a read error, given a far larger clone one base away. The chain joins TRBV19 to TRBJ2-7; TRBD1 matches 8 bases. Germline lookup yields CDR1 LNHDA and CDR2 SQIVND (reference sequence). The length of the CDR3 is 15 residues. The CDR3 region is CAGSIASGGAGEQYF. DNA of the CDR3: TGTGCCGGTAGTATAGCATCAGGGGGCGCGGGCGAGCAGTACTTC.

This chain joins TRBV9 and TRBJ1-3, with 8 nucleotides matching TRBD1. V shed 3 bases, J shed 3 bases, and the junction held 2 bases outside the gene matches. In germline, CDR1 is SGDLS, CDR2 YYNGEE. The CDR3 covers 14 residues. CDR3 residues: CASSGGTGGNTIYF. CDR3 in DNA: TGTGCCAGCAGCGGAGGGACAGGTGGAAACACCATATATTTT.

CDR3 in amino acids: CASKFVGETYNEQFF. The CDR3 DNA follows: TGTGCCAGCAAATTCGTGGGAGAGACCTACAATGAGCAGTTCTTC. This sequence joins TRBV27 and TRBJ2-1, with D possibly TRBD2 on 5 matching bases. V dropped 7 bases and J dropped 2 bases, with 15 bases sitting between them. CDR1 is MNHEY, CDR2 SMNVEV, per germline (reference sequence). The CDR3 has 15 residues.

As for this clone: Other DNA variants within this sample encode the same CDR3. V is TRBV2 and J is TRBJ2-7, with D unclear. The V gene's germline CDR1 is SNHLY and CDR2 FYNNEI. The V and J ends lost 3 bases and 2 bases respectively, with 2 bases between them. This CDR3 has 11 residues. CDR3 region: CASSETYEQYF. Here the CDR3 DNA reads TGTGCCAGCAGTGAGACCTACGAGCAGTACTTC.

The chain employs TRBV9 and TRBJ2-5, with D possibly called TRBD1 or TRBD2 (5 bases each). Germline CDR1 and CDR2: SGDLS and YYNGEE. The CDR3 has 17 amino acids. Trimming removed 4 bases from V and 5 bases from J, with 24 bases in between. In DNA form, the CDR3 reads TGTGCCAGCAGCTTGGCCGGGGCAGCTCCACCTCGGGAGACCCAGTACTTC. Amino acids: CASSLAGAAPPRETQYF.

This clone was recorded only once. V and J are TRBV4-1 and TRBJ1-4; a possible D gene is TRBD1 (5 bases). Between the trimmed V and J ends, which lost 1 base and 4 bases, there was a span of 10 bases. Germline loops: CDR1 MGHRA, CDR2 YSYEKL. This CDR3 comprises 15 residues. The CDR3 is CASSQVGGGNEKLFF. The DNA of the CDR3 is TGCGCCAGCAGCCAAGTAGGCGGGGGTAATGAAAAACTGTTTTTT.

This chain uses TRBV7-2 with TRBJ1-2, with a tentative D call TRBD1 (6 bases). The CDR3 runs to 16 residues. The germline V gene has CDR1 SGHTA and CDR2 FQGNSA. V was cut by 1 base and J by 7 bases, with 19 bases left in between. This chain's CDR3 is CASSLEGGRKSSGYTF. The CDR3 DNA reads as TGTGCCAGCAGCTTAGAGGGGGGGCGTAAATCATCTGGCTACACCTTC.

The J gene is TRBJ2-7, the V gene TRBV10-1; D perhaps matches TRBD1 (6 bases). The CDR3 sequence is 13 residues long. Between the trimmed V and J ends, which lost 4 bases and 3 bases, there was a span of 10 bases. Germline V gives CDR1 WNHNN, CDR2 SYGVQD (reference sequence). The CDR3 coding sequence is TGCGCCAGCAGTGCCACAGGGAGCTACGAGCAGTACTTC. Translated, it gives CASSATGSYEQYF.

CDR3: CASEDASTVYYEQYF. The CDR3 DNA sequence: TGCGCCAGCGAGGACGCTAGTACCGTTTACTACGAGCAGTACTTC. This chain connects TRBV10-2 to TRBJ2-7; no clear D gene. CDR3 length equals 15 residues. V lost 8 bases and J lost 3, with 20 bases in between. Germline V gene lookup returns CDR1 WSHSY and CDR2 SAAADI.

The chain combines TRBV6-5 with TRBJ1-2, with TRBD1 as a possible D gene (5 bases). CDR3 length equals 12 residues. V was pared by 9 bases and J by 7 bases, with 15 bases between. Germline CDR1 is MNHEY and CDR2 is SVGAGI. CDR3 sequence reads: CASSRTGAGYTF. As DNA, the CDR3 is TGTGCCAGTTCTCGGACTGGGGCTGGCTACACCTTC.

With respect to this clone: This sequence may be a read error, since a much larger clone differs from it by one base. The CDR3 nucleotides read TGTGCCAGCAGCTCTGAACCCGGACGGGGGAGGTATGGCTACACCTTC. Its protein product is CASSSEPGRGRYGYTF. The chain joins TRBV13 to TRBJ1-2; D possibly corresponds to TRBD1 (5 bases). Germline V gives CDR1 PRHDT, CDR2 FYEKMQ (reference sequence). Trimming removed 4 bases at V and 5 bases at J, with 20 bases between. The CDR3 covers 16 residues.

This chain connects TRBV5-4 to TRBJ2-7; no firm D call. The CDR3 has 15 residues. Between the trimmed V and J ends, which lost 4 bases and 1 base, there was a span of 15 bases. The germline CDR1 and CDR2 sequences are SGHNT and YYREEE (reference sequence). CDR3 coding DNA: TGTGCCAGCAGCCAAGAAGGAGATGTATCCTACGAGCAGTACTTC. Translation: CASSQEGDVSYEQYF.

This clone was detected only once. The V and J genes are TRBV5-5 and TRBJ1-2, with D perhaps matching TRBD1 (5 bases). Trimming left V 1 base short and J 3 bases short, with 7 bases between. This CDR3 is built from 13 residues. Germline CDR1 reads SGHKS; CDR2 reads YYEKEE (reference sequence). In DNA form, the CDR3 reads TGTGCCAGCAGCTTGTCCAGGGACTATGGCTACACCTTC. This sequence encodes CASSLSRDYGYTF.

V usage is TRBV25-1 and J usage is TRBJ1-1; D possibly corresponds to TRBD1 (5 bases). The germline V gene has CDR1 MGHDK and CDR2 SYGVNS. The CDR3 loop spans 16 amino acids. The V gene lost 3 bases and the J gene lost 7 bases, with 21 bases spanning the gap. CDR3 sequence reads: CASSDLKQGRGVEAFF. The CDR3, as DNA: TGTGCCAGCAGTGATCTTAAGCAGGGCCGGGGTGTTGAAGCTTTCTTT.

The CDR3 nucleotides are TGTGCCAGCAGAAGAGCGGGGACTAGCACAGATACGCAGTATTTT. It is translated as CASRRAGTSTDTQYF. This chain joins TRBV5-4 and TRBJ2-3, with 7 bases identical to TRBD2. The V gene end was trimmed by 5 bases and the J gene end by 0 bases; junction bases not matched to a gene: 6. CDR1 SGHNT and CDR2 YYREEE come from the germline V gene (reference sequence). The CDR3 is 15 amino acids.

The table lists this clone with a few counts. The identical CDR3 is also encoded by other nucleotide sequences in the sample. V is TRBV5-1 and J is TRBJ2-7; maybe TRBD1 (5 bases). Trimming took 0 bases from V and 3 from J, leaving 7 bases between them. The CDR3 has 13 amino acids. Germline V CDR1 and CDR2: SGHRS, YFSETQ. CDR3 sequence reads: CASSLAGNYEQYF. The CDR3 DNA follows: TGCGCCAGCAGCTTGGCAGGGAACTACGAGCAGTACTTC.

Ten or more counts support this clone. This chain links TRBV11-2 with TRBJ2-1; TRBD2 matches at 7 bases. Trimming removed 0 bases from V and 3 bases from J; junction bases left unmatched: 5. Germline lookup yields CDR1 SGHAT and CDR2 FQNNGV. CDR3 length equals 16 residues. The CDR3 bases are TGTGCCAGCAGCTTAGATTGGCTAGCGGACTACAATGAGCAGTTCTTC. This sequence encodes CASSLDWLADYNEQFF.

The chain is built from TRBV6-5 and TRBJ2-7; D not certain. Germline loops: CDR1 MNHEY, CDR2 SVGAGI. V was cut by 6 bases and J by 3 bases, with 6 bases left in between. This CDR3 has 11 residues. Written as DNA, the CDR3 is TGTGCCAGCAGCTACAACTACGAGCAGTACTTC. Translation gives CASSYNYEQYF.

The CDR3 is CASSFPGQYTEAFF. CDR3 DNA: TGTGCCAGCAGCTTCCCGGGACAGTACACTGAAGCTTTCTTT. The rearrangement links TRBV5-4 to TRBJ1-1; 7 bases are a match to TRBD1. J gave up 3 bases and V 2 bases, and 4 bases lay outside the gene matches. Germline CDR1 reads SGHNT; CDR2 reads YYREEE (reference sequence). The CDR3 covers 14 residues. Based on the CDR3 plus reference TRBV5-4 and TRBJ1-1, the full variable domain is ETGVTQSPTHLIKTRGQQVTLRCSSQSGHNTVSWYQQALGQGPQFIFQYYREEENGRGNFPPRFSGLQFPNYSSELNVNALELDDSALYLCASSFPGQYTEAFFGQGTRLTVV.

The chain uses TRBV7-8 and TRBJ2-5; D is unresolved. CDR1 SGHVS and CDR2 FQNEAQ come from the germline V gene. Trimming pared 1 base from V and 5 bases from J, leaving 17 bases between. The CDR3 has 16 amino acids. The CDR3 loop reads CASSLGRVPLGETQYF. DNA of the CDR3: TGTGCCAGCAGCTTAGGACGGGTCCCCCTCGGGGAGACCCAGTACTTC.

This clone showed up just once. The chain recombines TRBV27 with TRBJ2-3; 9 nucleotides agree with TRBD2. After removal of 5 bases from V and 4 bases from J, the junction contained 4 bases not matched to a gene. Germline assignment: CDR1 MNHEY and CDR2 SMNVEV (reference sequence). The CDR3 has 14 residues. CDR3 in amino acids: CASSRTSVADTQYF. In DNA form, the CDR3 reads TGTGCCAGCAGTCGGACTAGCGTTGCAGATACGCAGTATTTT.

The table lists this clone with a few counts. V usage is TRBV7-2 and J usage is TRBJ2-6, with D uncertain. The V end lost 1 base, the J end lost 0 bases, and 7 bases lay between the germline ends. The CDR3 contains 16 residues. CDR1 is SGHTA and CDR2 is FQGNSA in the germline V gene. The CDR3 sequence: CASSLGADSGANVLTF. The CDR3 DNA follows: TGTGCCAGCAGCTTAGGGGCCGACTCTGGGGCCAACGTCCTGACTTTC.

A few counts support this clone. The gene calls are TRBV18 and TRBJ2-1, with 9 bases lining up with TRBD2. Per the germline V gene, CDR1 is KGHSH and CDR2 is LQKENI. The CDR3 covers 15 residues. V dropped 2 bases and J dropped 9; count of bases not matched to a gene: 8. The CDR3 coding sequence is TGTGCCAGCTCACCAACTCGCGGGAGGGCCTCTGAGCAGTTCTTC. Protein sequence: CASSPTRGRASEQFF.

The chain combines TRBV5-1 with TRBJ2-1, with 9 bases matching TRBD2. The CDR3 extends over 15 amino acids. J gave up 10 bases and V 4 bases, and 12 bases lay outside the gene matches. CDR1 is SGHRS, CDR2 YFSETQ, per germline. The CDR3 protein is CASSTGLAPEAEQFF. As DNA, the CDR3 is TGCGCCAGCAGCACGGGACTAGCCCCCGAGGCCGAGCAGTTCTTC.

Details on this clone: A read error is the likely source, as a far larger clone sits one nucleotide away. V gene TRBV29-1 combines with J gene TRBJ2-5, with a tentative D call TRBD2 (6 bases). Trimming removed 4 bases from V and 5 bases from J, with 17 bases in between. From germline, CDR1 is SQVTM and CDR2 ANQGSEA. This CDR3 comprises 14 residues. The CDR3 here is CSVGSGQVAETQYF. In nucleotides, the CDR3 is TGCAGCGTTGGGAGCGGGCAGGTCGCGGAGACCCAGTACTTC.

This clone was picked up a small number of times. V gene TRBV6-5 combines with J gene TRBJ2-7, with 9 bases matching TRBD1. Germline loops: CDR1 MNHEY, CDR2 SVGAGI. This CDR3 is 14 amino acids long. Trimming cost V 0 bases and J 4 bases; bases outside gene matches: 1. The CDR3 nucleotides are TGTGCCAGCAGTTACTCGACAGGGGGTTACGAGCAGTACTTC. This sequence encodes CASSYSTGGYEQYF.

Regarding this clone: This probably arose from a read error, given a far larger clone one base away. The chain uses TRBV30 and TRBJ2-2, with 8 nucleotides matching TRBD2. The CDR3 consists of 15 residues. Germline V gene sequence: CDR1 GTSNPN, CDR2 SVGIG (reference sequence). V lost 1 base and J lost 10; bases outside the gene matches: 11. The CDR3 DNA is TGTGCCTGGAGTGGAGGACTAGCAGACCCCGAGGAGCTGTTTTTT. It is translated as CAWSGGLADPEELFF.

This clone was observed once. This sequence joins TRBV27 and TRBJ2-1; the match to TRBD1 covers 7 bases. Germline V gene sequence: CDR1 MNHEY, CDR2 SMNVEV (reference sequence). This CDR3 comprises 15 residues. The trim removed 5 bases at V and 5 bases at J, leaving 9 bases unmatched. CDR3 sequence reads: CASSGRDSQNNEQFF. The CDR3 DNA is TGTGCCAGCAGTGGCCGGGACAGCCAGAACAATGAGCAGTTCTTC.

In its sample, this clone was seen once. V and J are TRBV7-9 and TRBJ2-2; D possibly corresponds to TRBD1 (5 bases). V was shortened by 5 bases and J by 3 bases, with 10 bases between the two germline ends. Germline assignment: CDR1 SEHNR and CDR2 FQNEAQ (reference sequence). The CDR3 extends over 14 amino acids. CDR3 nucleotides: TGTGCCAGCAGCGCAGGGATGGACACCGGGGAGCTGTTTTTT. It yields the protein CASSAGMDTGELFF.

This clone showed up many times. Distinct nucleotide sequences in the sample also encode this CDR3. This chain connects TRBV11-2 to TRBJ1-1; the D is unclear. CDR3 size: 13 residues. Germline V gene lookup returns CDR1 SGHAT and CDR2 FQNNGV. Trimming cost V 4 bases and J 5 bases, with 11 bases left between them. The CDR3 DNA is TGTGCCAGCAGCTCCCAATCGTTGACTGAAGCTTTCTTT. This sequence encodes CASSSQSLTEAFF.

The chain carries TRBV6-5 and TRBJ2-5, with D unresolved. Judging by the DNA end, TRBJ2-7 fits better; the J call may be wrong. The germline CDR1 and CDR2 sequences are MNHEY and SVGAGI. The CDR3 runs to 14 residues. The CDR3 DNA reads TGTGCCAGCAGTTACGTCAGGCAAGCCTACGAGCAGTACTTC. As protein: CASSYVRQAYEQYF.